The rows below give T cell receptor beta chains drawn from one sample of a study of response to subunit inactivated influenza vaccine. TCRdb analysed the RT-PCR reads with MiXCR anew, one entry per CDR3 protein. The table lists around 570,000 distinct CDR3 sequences, roughly 12% of them singletons, with approximately 10% in the top ten. This same sample was also taken into another study, of T cells expressing NK-cell markers.

The sample here was PBMCs from blood, taken on the day of vaccination. The source of these receptors is a man in his fifties who received an inactivated influenza vaccine. The CDR3 runs from the conserved cysteine through the conserved F or W. A D gene is named only where the DNA matches it firmly. Clone size is stated in some rows and not others, as once, few, many or a class when expanded.

v_call	d_call	j_call	clone_size	cdr3_nt	cdr3_aa
TRBV3-1	-	TRBJ1-2	few	TGTGCCAGCAGCCAAGATTCCCTTTCGGGGATTGGTGGCTACACCTTC	CASSQDSLSGIGGYTF
TRBV28	-	TRBJ1-5	few	TGTGCCAGCAGCATAACATCAGTTGGGCCCCAGCATTTT	CASSITSVGPQHF
TRBV9	TRBD2	TRBJ2-2	-	TGTGCCAGCAGCGCCCTAGCGGGGAGGACCGGGGTGCTGTTTTTT	CASSALAGRTGVLFF
TRBV20-1	-	TRBJ2-1	few	TGCAGTGCTCCTCACCCATTGGCGAGCTCCTACAATGAGCAGTTCTTC	CSAPHPLASSYNEQFF
TRBV5-1	-	TRBJ2-1	few	TGCGCCAGCAGCTTGGCCCGGGGCCCCGCCGGCAATGAGCAGTTCTTC	CASSLARGPAGNEQFF
TRBV10-2	TRBD2	TRBJ2-1	-	TGCGCCAGCATGGGGTCCGGGACTAGCGGGAAAGGGGGGCAGTTCTTC	CASMGSGTSGKGGQFF
TRBV7-9	TRBD2	TRBJ2-1	few	TGTGCCAGCAGCTTCGGACTAGCGGGAGGGCCCCCCAATGAGCAGTTCTTC	CASSFGLAGGPPNEQFF
TRBV9	TRBD1	TRBJ2-7	-	TGTGCCAGCAGCACCCGACAGGGAAACGAGCAGTACTTC	CASSTRQGNEQYF
TRBV5-1	TRBD1	TRBJ2-1	many	TGCGCCAGCAGCTTGGGCCAGGGGGCCCCGGGTGATGAGCAGTTCTTC	CASSLGQGAPGDEQFF
TRBV5-1	TRBD1	TRBJ2-7	many	TGCGCCAGCAGCTCAACGGACAGGGGCGGCGAGCAGTACTTC	CASSSTDRGGEQYF
TRBV19	TRBD2	TRBJ2-3	few	TGTGCCAGTAGGATAGCGGGGGGATCAACAGATACGCAGTATTTT	CASRIAGGSTDTQYF
TRBV9	TRBD1	TRBJ1-5	many	TGTGCCAGCAGTGTTGGGACAGGGAATCAGCCCCAGCATTTT	CASSVGTGNQPQHF
TRBV7-9	-	TRBJ1-2	few	TGTGCCAGCAGCTTAGAGGGCTTCACGAACTATGGCTACACCTTC	CASSLEGFTNYGYTF
TRBV6-5	TRBD1	TRBJ2-1	-	TGTGCCAGCAGTTACTCGCGGACAGGCTCCTACAATGAGCAGTTCTTC	CASSYSRTGSYNEQFF
TRBV6-5	TRBD1	TRBJ1-5	-	TGTGCCAGCAGTTACGCCAGGGGGCTCAATCAGCCCCAGCATTTT	CASSYARGLNQPQHF
TRBV5-1	-	TRBJ2-7	many	TGCGCCAGCAGCTTGGTTTCGGGGGCGGGCAGCTACGACGAGCAGTACTTC	CASSLVSGAGSYDEQYF
TRBV5-6	-	TRBJ2-1	-	TGTGCCAGCACTCTTTGGGATGAGCAGTTCTTC	CASTLWDEQFF
TRBV2	TRBD2	TRBJ2-1	-	TGTGCCAGCTGGGGGGGCAATGAGCAGTTCTTC	CASWGGNEQFF
TRBV10-3	-	TRBJ2-7	few	TGTGCCATCAGTGAGCGGTCAGGTTCCAGATCCTACGAGCAGTACTTC	CAISERSGSRSYEQYF
TRBV7-9	-	TRBJ2-1	few	TGTGCCAGCAGTCCGGCTAATTCCTACAATGAGCAGTTCTTC	CASSPANSYNEQFF
TRBV12-3/TRBV12-4	TRBD2	TRBJ2-3	few	TGTGCTGATGGGGGGGGCACAGATACGCAGTATTTT	CADGGGTDTQYF
TRBV5-5	-	TRBJ1-1	few	TGTGCCAGCAGCTTGAGGGCAGGGGCCAAACGGGAAGCTTTCTTT	CASSLRAGAKREAFF
TRBV7-2	TRBD2	TRBJ2-3	many	TGTGCCAGCGGGGGGGGATTAAGCACAGATACGCAGTATTTT	CASGGGLSTDTQYF
TRBV11-3	TRBD1	TRBJ2-2	-	TGTGCCAGCAGCTTGAACAGGGGGCGGACCGGGGAGCTGTTTTTT	CASSLNRGRTGELFF
TRBV18	-	TRBJ2-2	few	TGTGCCAGCTCACCAATGAAGACCGGGGAGCTGTTTTTT	CASSPMKTGELFF
TRBV2	-	TRBJ1-5	-	TGTGCCAGCAGTGAAGCGCTCCGGCAGCTCAATCAGCCCCAGCATTTT	CASSEALRQLNQPQHF
TRBV2	-	TRBJ2-1	few	TGTGCCAGCAGTGAAGGCCCAGCTCGGGACTTC	CASSEGPARDF
TRBV2	TRBD1	TRBJ1-2	few	TGTGCCAGCAGGGTCCAGGGGGCCGGTGGCTACACCTTC	CASRVQGAGGYTF
TRBV20-1	-	TRBJ1-6	few	TGCAGTGCTAGAGATACGAGGGTGAATTCACCCCTCCACTTT	CSARDTRVNSPLHF
TRBV7-2	TRBD1	TRBJ1-3	many	TGTGCCAGCAGCCAACAGGGGGCGGCTGGAAACACCATATATTTT	CASSQQGAAGNTIYF
TRBV4-1	TRBD2	TRBJ2-3	-	TGCGCCAGCAGCCTACAGCGGGGGGTAGATACGCAGTATTTT	CASSLQRGVDTQYF
TRBV28	-	TRBJ2-3	few	TGTGCCAGCAGTTTATTCCAGGGAACTAGCACAGATACGCAGTATTTT	CASSLFQGTSTDTQYF
TRBV6-2/TRBV6-3	TRBD2	TRBJ2-4	-	TGTGCCAGCAGTTACTCGATGGTCCCTAGCGGAGGCGCCCCAGCGGCCAAAAACATTCAGTACTTC	CASSYSMVPSGGAPAAKNIQYF
TRBV10-2	-	TRBJ2-5	few	TGCGCCAGCAGCGAACTACTAGATCCGGGTGGGGAGACCCAGTACTTC	CASSELLDPGGETQYF
TRBV7-6	-	TRBJ2-7	-	TGTGCCAGCAGCTTAATAGGGGGGTCCTCCTACGAGCAGTACTTC	CASSLIGGSSYEQYF
TRBV7-9	-	TRBJ2-7	few	TGTGCCAGCAGCAGCGTGGGGCAACCCTACGAGCAGTACTTC	CASSSVGQPYEQYF
TRBV10-2	-	TRBJ2-7	-	TGCGCCAGCTCTGGCCCGGGCCGGGGAACCTACGAGCAGTACTTC	CASSGPGRGTYEQYF
TRBV28	-	TRBJ2-7	many	TGTGCCAGCAGTATGACGGGGCTATCCTACGAGCAGTACTTC	CASSMTGLSYEQYF
TRBV20-1	TRBD2	TRBJ2-3	few	TGCAGTGCCATAATCGGGGGGGCCGCAGATACGCAGTATTTT	CSAIIGGAADTQYF
TRBV24-1	-	TRBJ1-1	few	TGTGCCACCAGTGGGGGGACGGTCAACACTGAAGCTTTCTTT	CATSGGTVNTEAFF
TRBV5-1	TRBD2	TRBJ2-7	-	TGCGCCAGCAGCCAGACGGGACTAGCAGAGTACGAGCAGTACTTC	CASSQTGLAEYEQYF
TRBV29-1	TRBD2	TRBJ2-3	few	TGCAGCGTTGAAGATCAGTGGGAGGGAAGGGGAGATACGCAGTATTTT	CSVEDQWEGRGDTQYF
TRBV4-1	-	TRBJ1-6	many	TGCGCCAGCAGCAAAGAAGGGAGGAGCCCGTATTCACCCCTCCACTTT	CASSKEGRSPYSPLHF
TRBV9	TRBD2	TRBJ2-2	-	TGTGCCAGCAGCGTAGGCGGGGGGGTACCTGCGTACGGGGAGCTGTTTTTT	CASSVGGGVPAYGELFF
TRBV7-9	-	TRBJ1-4	few	TGTGCCAGCAGCTTTGGACCCTTTGCAGATGAAAAACTGTTTTTT	CASSFGPFADEKLFF
TRBV28	TRBD1	TRBJ2-7	few	TGTGCCAGCAGTTTTTACAGGGGTACCGAGCAGTACTTC	CASSFYRGTEQYF
TRBV12-3/TRBV12-4	-	TRBJ1-5	-	TGTGCCAGCACAAGACACAGCAATCAGCCCCAGCATTTT	CASTRHSNQPQHF
TRBV7-2	TRBD1	TRBJ2-7	few	TGTGCCAGCAGCCCCAGGACAGGGGCCTACGAGCAGTACTTC	CASSPRTGAYEQYF
TRBV7-2	-	TRBJ2-1	few	TGTGCCAGCAGCCAAGAGTGGACTGCCACGGGGCAGTTCTTC	CASSQEWTATGQFF
TRBV5-1	-	TRBJ2-3	many	TGCGCCAGCAGCCGCACACAAGACGGAACGCAGTATTTT	CASSRTQDGTQYF
TRBV5-8	TRBD1	TRBJ1-2	-	TGTGCCAGCACCTACAGGGGAGAGACTAACTATGGCTACACCTTC	CASTYRGETNYGYTF
TRBV12-3/TRBV12-4	-	TRBJ2-7	many	TGTGCCAGCAGTCAACCCTTGGGCTGGCGGGTAGGGTCCGAGCAGTACTTC	CASSQPLGWRVGSEQYF